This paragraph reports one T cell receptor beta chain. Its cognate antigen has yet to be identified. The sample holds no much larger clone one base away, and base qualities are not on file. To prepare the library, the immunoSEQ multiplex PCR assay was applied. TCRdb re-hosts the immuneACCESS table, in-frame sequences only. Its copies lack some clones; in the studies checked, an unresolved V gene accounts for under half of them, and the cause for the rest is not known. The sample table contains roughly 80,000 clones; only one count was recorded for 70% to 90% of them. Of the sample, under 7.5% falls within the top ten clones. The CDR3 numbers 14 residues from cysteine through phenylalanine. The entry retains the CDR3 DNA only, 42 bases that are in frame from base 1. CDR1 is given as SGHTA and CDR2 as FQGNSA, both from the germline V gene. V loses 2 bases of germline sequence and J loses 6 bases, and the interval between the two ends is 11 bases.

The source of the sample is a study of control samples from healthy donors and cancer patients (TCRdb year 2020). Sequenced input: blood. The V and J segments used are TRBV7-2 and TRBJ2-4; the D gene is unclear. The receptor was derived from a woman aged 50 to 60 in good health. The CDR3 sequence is CASSLSSTVNIQYF. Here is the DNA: TGTGCCAGCAGCTTATCCTCCACAGTAAACATTCAGTACTTC.